The rows below give T cell receptor beta chains drawn from one sample of a study of blood T cell repertoires in COVID-19. Sequencing used immunoSEQ multiplex PCR; TCRdb keeps in-frame clones, though not all of them. The sample records around 40,000 clones, 85% to 90% being singletons. The sequenced sample was peripheral blood. The receptors come from a man aged 25-45 years with active or convalescent COVID-19. The CDR3 runs from the conserved cysteine through the conserved F or W. The order of the fields is clone size, J gene, V gene, D gene, CDR3 DNA, CDR3 protein. A D gene is named only where the DNA matches it firmly. Part of the rows lack a size; the others show once, few, many or a class for expanded clones.

>.|TRBJ2-1|TRBV12-3/TRBV12-4|.
TGTGCCAGCAGCCAGGAGGGGCTTTGGCAGTTCTTC
CASSQEGLWQFF
>.|TRBJ2-3|TRBV20-1|TRBD2
TGCAGTGCTAGTAATGCGGGGGGATCGGCAGATACGCAGTATTTT
CSASNAGGSADTQYF
>.|TRBJ1-4|TRBV19|TRBD1
TGTGCCAGTAGTATAGATCAGGGGGCAGATGAAAAACTGTTTTTT
CASSIDQGADEKLFF
>.|TRBJ2-5|TRBV6-5|TRBD2
TGTGCCAGCACCATGGGAGCGGGAGGAAAGACCCAGTACTTC
CASTMGAGGKTQYF
>once|TRBJ1-1|TRBV6-5|TRBD1
TGTGCCAGCAGACCCCGGACAGGGGGTCGAACTGAAGCTTTCTTT
CASRPRTGGRTEAFF
>.|TRBJ2-7|TRBV11-2|.
TGTGCCAGCAGCTTAGTGGGTGGGCTGGGCTACGAGCAGTACTTC
CASSLVGGLGYEQYF
>few|TRBJ1-3|TRBV13|.
TGTGCCAGCAGCTTAGACATGTGGGGGGGCTCTGGAAACACCATATATTTT
CASSLDMWGGSGNTIYF
>.|TRBJ2-3|TRBV5-1|.
TGCGCCAGCAGCTCCGGGTCTACAGATACGCAGTATTTT
CASSSGSTDTQYF
>once|TRBJ2-7|TRBV12-3/TRBV12-4|TRBD1
TGTGCCAGCAGCATCCGGGACAGGGGTGAGCAGTACTTC
CASSIRDRGEQYF
>.|TRBJ2-1|TRBV7-2|.
TGTGCCAGCAGCCCCGCCGGGGCGGGAAACAATGAGCAGTTCTTC
CASSPAGAGNNEQFF
>.|TRBJ1-1|TRBV15|.
TGTGCCACCAGCAGAGACGGGGCAGGGGTGTTCAACACTGAAGCTTTCTTT
CATSRDGAGVFNTEAFF
>once|TRBJ2-1|TRBV4-1|TRBD1
TGCGCCAGCAGCCAAGCATCTCACCGGGACAGGGGCAGTGAGCAGTTCTTC
CASSQASHRDRGSEQFF
>.|TRBJ1-2|TRBV5-1|.
TGCGCCAGCAGCTCGGGTTATGGCTACACCTTC
CASSSGYGYTF
>.|TRBJ2-2|TRBV18|TRBD1
TGTGCCAGCTCTCCCCAGGTCTCGGACAGGACGAACACCGGGGAGCTGTTTTTT
CASSPQVSDRTNTGELFF
>.|TRBJ1-5|TRBV12-3/TRBV12-4|.
TGTGCCAGCAGTTTTTTTCTCAATCAGCCCCAGCATTTT
CASSFFLNQPQHF
>.|TRBJ2-3|TRBV11-2|TRBD2
TGTGCCAGCAGCGTTCGACTAGCGGGGCCCACAGATACGCAGTATTTT
CASSVRLAGPTDTQYF
>.|TRBJ2-7|TRBV27|.
TGTGCCAGCAGTCGATCCCTGGGCGCCTACACGGACTTC
CASSRSLGAYTDF
>once|TRBJ2-2|TRBV5-1|TRBD1
TGCGCCAGCAGCAAGGACAGGGGCACCGGGGAGCTGTTTTTT
CASSKDRGTGELFF
>.|TRBJ2-5|TRBV14|.
TGTGCCAGCAGCCGAGACACGGGTAGCGCAAGGGAGACCCAGTACTTC
CASSRDTGSARETQYF
>.|TRBJ1-5|TRBV29-1|.
TGCAGCGTGAGGATTGGGAATCAGCCCCAGCATTTT
CSVRIGNQPQHF
>once|TRBJ1-5|TRBV6-6|.
TGTGCCAGCAGTCGGGAAACAGGGACGAGCAATCAGCCCCAGCATTTT
CASSRETGTSNQPQHF
>.|TRBJ2-6|TRBV11-3|.
TGTGCCAGCAGCCCTGCCTACAGCGGTCGCTCTGGGGCCAACGTCCTGACTTTC
CASSPAYSGRSGANVLTF
>.|TRBJ2-2|TRBV11-3|TRBD2
TGTGCCAGCAGCCCGACCGGAGGTAGCGGGAAGGCCGGGGAGCTGTTTTTT
CASSPTGGSGKAGELFF
>once|TRBJ2-5|TRBV7-8|.
TGTGCCAGCAGCTTAGGCCGCAGAGGGACTTCACAAGAGACCCAGTACTTC
CASSLGRRGTSQETQYF
>once|TRBJ2-4|TRBV20-1|.
TGCAGTGCTAGTAGCGGAGGCAAAAACATTCAGTACTTC
CSASSGGKNIQYF